This TCR beta chain came from a study of blood T cell repertoires in COVID-19. Generated by immunoSEQ multiplex PCR, the TCRdb table keeps only in-frame clones and is missing some. The sample carries some 110,000 clones, approximately 87% recorded once. J lost 6 bases, V lost 5 bases, and 8 bases had no gene match. This CDR3 has 15 amino acids. CDR1 and CDR2 from the germline V gene are KGHSH and LQKENI. In its sample, this clone was seen once. This clonotype was obtained from a man in his sixties or seventies who had recovered from COVID-19. The sequencing input was peripheral blood. The chain couples TRBV18 to TRBJ1-4, with 8 bases identical to TRBD1. The CDR3: CASSVATGVDEKLFF. The CDR3 nucleotides are TGTGCCAGCTCAGTCGCGACAGGGGTAGATGAAAAACTGTTTTTT.